This T cell receptor beta chain comes out of a study of T cell responses to AZD1222 COVID-19 vaccine. The overall study: Second-dose intervals near 4 or 12 weeks were combined.

Assay: immunoSEQ multiplex PCR; the TCRdb copy retains only in-frame clones and omits some. The sample includes 150,000 or so clones, 90% seen only once; the top ten take approximately 19%. Study-level points and caveats: Close to half of spike-specific TCRs reportedly recognize unmutated variant regions. Repertoires were obtained solely post-peak T cell response. It should be noted that donors were predominantly white British and more often female, and clonal diversity was possibly underestimated.

The CDR3 sequence is 16 residues long. CDR1 and CDR2 (germline): SEHNR, FQNEAQ (reference sequence). Trimming stripped 8 bases from V and 5 bases from J, with 24 bases between. With regard to this clone: As yet, its antigen is unknown.

The sequencing here drew on peripheral blood, taken on day 0 of AZD1222 vaccination. The V and J genes are TRBV7-9 and TRBJ2-5; D is possibly TRBD2 (5 bases). This TCR was recovered from an adult in good health. CDR3: CASFRRSPPGEETQYF. In nucleotides, the CDR3 is TGTGCCAGCTTCAGACGGAGTCCCCCCGGGGAGGAGACCCAGTACTTC.